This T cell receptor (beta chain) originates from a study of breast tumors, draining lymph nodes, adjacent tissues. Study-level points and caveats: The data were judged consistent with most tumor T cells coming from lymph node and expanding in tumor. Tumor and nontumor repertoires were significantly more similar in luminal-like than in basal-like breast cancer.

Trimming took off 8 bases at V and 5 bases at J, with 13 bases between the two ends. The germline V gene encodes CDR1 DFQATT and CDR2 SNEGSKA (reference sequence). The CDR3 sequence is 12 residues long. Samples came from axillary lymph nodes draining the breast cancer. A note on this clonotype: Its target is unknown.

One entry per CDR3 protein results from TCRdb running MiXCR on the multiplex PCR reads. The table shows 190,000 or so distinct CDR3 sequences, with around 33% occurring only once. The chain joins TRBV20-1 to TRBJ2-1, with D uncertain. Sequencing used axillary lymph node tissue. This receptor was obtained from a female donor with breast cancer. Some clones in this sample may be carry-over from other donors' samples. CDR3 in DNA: TGCAGTAGATTAGCCCGAGACAATGAGCAGTTCTTC. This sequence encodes CSRLARDNEQFF.